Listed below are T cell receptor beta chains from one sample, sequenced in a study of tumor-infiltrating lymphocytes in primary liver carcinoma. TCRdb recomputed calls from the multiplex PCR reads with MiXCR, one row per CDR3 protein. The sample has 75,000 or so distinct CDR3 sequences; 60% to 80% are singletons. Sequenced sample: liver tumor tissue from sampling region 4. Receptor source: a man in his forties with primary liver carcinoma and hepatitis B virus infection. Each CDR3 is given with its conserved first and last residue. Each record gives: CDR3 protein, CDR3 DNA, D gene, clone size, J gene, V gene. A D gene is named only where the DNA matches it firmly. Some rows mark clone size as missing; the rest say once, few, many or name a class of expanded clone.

CDR3 protein: CASSIADTKYTF; CDR3 DNA: TGTGCCAGTAGTATAGCGGACACTAAATACACCTTC; D gene: -; clone size: -; J gene: TRBJ1-2; V gene: TRBV19
CDR3 protein: CASSPEGDSLYNEQFF; CDR3 DNA: TGTGCCAGCAGTCCAGAGGGGGACAGCCTCTACAATGAGCAGTTCTTC; D gene: TRBD1; clone size: -; J gene: TRBJ2-1; V gene: TRBV6-5
CDR3 protein: CASSPGTVGEQCF; CDR3 DNA: TGTGCCAGCAGCCCCGGGACAGTGGGCGAGCAGTGCTTC; D gene: TRBD1; clone size: -; J gene: TRBJ2-7; V gene: TRBV14
CDR3 protein: CASSPEGPHSGANVLTF; CDR3 DNA: TGTGCCAGCAGTCCAGAGGGGCCTCACTCTGGGGCCAACGTCCTGACTTTC; D gene: -; clone size: many; J gene: TRBJ2-6; V gene: TRBV4-2
CDR3 protein: CATLMKGVDYGYTF; CDR3 DNA: TGTGCCACTCTCATGAAGGGGGTGGACTATGGCTACACTTTC; D gene: -; clone size: -; J gene: TRBJ1-2; V gene: TRBV6-1
CDR3 protein: CSVPVNTEAFF; CDR3 DNA: TGCAGCGTGCCAGTGAACACTGAAGCTTTCTTT; D gene: -; clone size: many; J gene: TRBJ1-1; V gene: TRBV29-1
CDR3 protein: CASSHWTSGRWHEQFF; CDR3 DNA: TGTGCCAGCAGTCACTGGACTAGCGGGAGGTGGCATGAGCAGTTCTTC; D gene: TRBD2; clone size: -; J gene: TRBJ2-1; V gene: TRBV6-2/TRBV6-3
CDR3 protein: CTSTLGQDRSEANVLTF; CDR3 DNA: TGTACCAGCACCCTGGGACAGGACCGCTCTGAGGCCAACGTCCTGACTTTC; D gene: TRBD1; clone size: -; J gene: TRBJ2-6; V gene: TRBV6-1
CDR3 protein: CARKGVTNEKLFF; CDR3 DNA: TGTGCCAGGAAGGGCGTAACTAATGAAAAACTGTTTTTT; D gene: -; clone size: -; J gene: TRBJ1-4; V gene: TRBV7-9
CDR3 protein: CASSPGGGGDEQFF; CDR3 DNA: TGTGCCAGCAGCCCCGGAGGAGGGGGAGATGAGCAGTTCTTC; D gene: -; clone size: many; J gene: TRBJ2-1; V gene: TRBV7-9
CDR3 protein: CVSGVFPWPDTQYF; CDR3 DNA: TGTGTCAGCGGCGTATTCCCGTGGCCAGATACGCAGTATTTT; D gene: -; clone size: -; J gene: TRBJ2-3; V gene: TRBV6-5
CDR3 protein: CTSSQLLSGGYNEQFF; CDR3 DNA: TGTACCAGCAGTCAACTCCTGTCTGGCGGCTACAATGAGCAGTTCTTC; D gene: -; clone size: -; J gene: TRBJ2-1; V gene: TRBV11-2
CDR3 protein: CASFTPVLHSYEQYF; CDR3 DNA: TGTGCCAGCTTCACGCCGGTCCTCCACTCCTACGAGCAGTACTTC; D gene: -; clone size: many; J gene: TRBJ2-7; V gene: TRBV6-2/TRBV6-3
CDR3 protein: CDNIQYSGGGYEQYF; CDR3 DNA: TGTGACAACATCCAATATTCGGGAGGGGGCTACGAGCAGTACTTC; D gene: TRBD2; clone size: -; J gene: TRBJ2-7; V gene: TRBV11-2
CDR3 protein: CASSSLRPFGNAIYF; CDR3 DNA: TGTGCCAGCAGCTCCCTCCGTCCATTTGGAAACGCCATATATTTT; D gene: -; clone size: -; J gene: TRBJ1-3; V gene: TRBV12-3/TRBV12-4
CDR3 protein: CASSPWGGIREQYF; CDR3 DNA: TGTGCCAGCAGTCCCTGGGGGGGCATCCGCGAGCAGTACTTC; D gene: -; clone size: many; J gene: TRBJ2-7; V gene: TRBV6-5
CDR3 protein: CASSEAGDVSEQYF; CDR3 DNA: TGTGCCAGCAGTGAAGCGGGAGACGTTTCCGAACAGTACTTC; D gene: -; clone size: -; J gene: TRBJ2-7; V gene: TRBV6-1
CDR3 protein: CASSYSPGEGTQYF; CDR3 DNA: TGTGCCAGCAGTTACTCACCAGGGGAAGGGACCCAGTACTTC; D gene: -; clone size: -; J gene: TRBJ2-5; V gene: TRBV6-6
CDR3 protein: CASSILGTSVRELFF; CDR3 DNA: TGTGCCAGCAGCATCCTAGGGACTAGTGTCAGGGAGCTGTTTTTT; D gene: TRBD2; clone size: -; J gene: TRBJ2-2; V gene: TRBV13
CDR3 protein: CASKWGSGANVLTF; CDR3 DNA: TGTGCCAGCAAATGGGGAAGTGGGGCCAACGTCCTGACTTTC; D gene: -; clone size: -; J gene: TRBJ2-6; V gene: TRBV28
CDR3 protein: CASSLNPGVNTIYF; CDR3 DNA: TGCGCCAGCAGCTTGAATCCAGGGGTAAACACCATATATTTT; D gene: -; clone size: -; J gene: TRBJ1-3; V gene: TRBV5-1
CDR3 protein: CASSLAFNRGRAGGEQYF; CDR3 DNA: TGTGCCAGCAGCTTAGCGTTTAATCGCGGGAGGGCTGGAGGCGAGCAGTACTTC; D gene: TRBD2; clone size: -; J gene: TRBJ2-7; V gene: TRBV7-2
CDR3 protein: CASSLWSLGRTNERFF; CDR3 DNA: TGTGCCAGCAGTCTCTGGAGCCTGGGCAGGACCAATGAACGGTTCTTC; D gene: -; clone size: -; J gene: TRBJ2-1; V gene: TRBV12-3/TRBV12-4
CDR3 protein: CASSLLYGMNRDEQFF; CDR3 DNA: TGTGCCAGCAGTTTACTATACGGAATGAATCGGGATGAGCAGTTCTTC; D gene: -; clone size: many; J gene: TRBJ2-1; V gene: TRBV28
CDR3 protein: CTCSLAGGTEAFF; CDR3 DNA: TGTACCTGCAGCTTGGCAGGGGGGACTGAAGCTTTCTTT; D gene: TRBD1; clone size: -; J gene: TRBJ1-1; V gene: TRBV11-3
CDR3 protein: CASSLELAGGPKKYF; CDR3 DNA: TGCGCCAGCAGCTTGGAGCTAGCGGGAGGGCCGAAAAAGTACTTC; D gene: TRBD2; clone size: few; J gene: TRBJ2-7; V gene: TRBV5-1
CDR3 protein: CASSTRGTEASF; CDR3 DNA: TGTGCCAGCAGCACGCGGGGTACTGAAGCTTCCTTT; D gene: -; clone size: -; J gene: TRBJ1-1; V gene: TRBV6-5